This entry describes one T cell receptor beta chain. The entry originates in a study of identical twins. The CDR3 loop spans 19 amino acids. CDR1 and CDR2 (germline): SGHRS, YFSETQ. V dropped 4 bases and J dropped 0; count of bases not matched to a gene: 8. TCRdb analysed the 5' RACE reads with MiXCR anew, one entry per CDR3 protein. The sample holds 500,000 to 650,000 distinct CDR3 sequences, roughly 7.2% seen once. The same sample was also studied in work on yellow fever vaccine responses in identical twins. That study adds: On the reported evidence, twins' vaccine T cell responses seemed partly convergent and partly personalized.

Sequenced input: PBMCs. The TCR originated in a woman younger than 35 in good health. V is TRBV5-1 and J is TRBJ2-1; TRBD2 matches 15 bases. This CDR3 reads CASSGGLAGGTSSYNEQFF. The CDR3 bases are TGCGCCAGCAGCGGGGGACTAGCGGGAGGCACCAGCTCCTACAATGAGCAGTTCTTC.